Below are 27 T cell receptor beta chains sequenced from a single sample in a study of vaccination and CD4 T cells after COVID-19. With the Oncomine TCR Beta short-read assay, DNA from cultured CD4+ T cells was sequenced. TCRdb re-called the PCR reads with MiXCR, one entry per CDR3 protein. Of about 15,000 distinct CDR3 sequences detected, over 40% appear once; the ten largest clones hold roughly 13%. Sample time point: late sampling 161 to 241 days after vaccination in three convalescent patients. Treatment defined: approximately nine-day PBMC culture with coronavirus spike peptide pools or control peptides (ViraFEST assay). These receptors are not linked to any known antigen. The sample was CD4+ T cells from blood, cultured in vitro, taken about 7 months after SARS-CoV-2 vaccination. The source of these receptors is a human donor who had recovered from COVID-19.

J is TRBJ2-5 and V is TRBV5-1; D may be TRBD2 (5 bases). Germline V gene sequence: CDR1 SGHRS, CDR2 YFSETQ. Trimming took 3 bases from V and 1 from J, leaving 16 bases between them. The length of the CDR3 is 16 residues. For the CDR3, the DNA is TGCGCCAGCAGCTCAGGAGGCGGCGGTTTCCAAGAGACCCAGTACTTC. Translation: CASSSGGGGFQETQYF.

The genes are TRBV19 and TRBJ2-5; no definite D call. Trimming left V 4 bases short and J 4 bases short, with 7 bases between. This CDR3 is 12 amino acids long. Germline CDR1 and CDR2: LNHDA and SQIVND (reference sequence). CDR3 protein: CASSTKGETQYF. The CDR3 DNA sequence: TGTGCCAGTAGTACCAAAGGAGAGACCCAGTACTTC.

The chain couples TRBV6-1 to TRBJ2-7; D remains unclear. Germline lookup yields CDR1 MNHNS and CDR2 SASEGT. The V end was cut by 2 bases, the J end by 4 bases, with 18 bases between. The CDR3 contains 16 residues. Here the CDR3 reads CASSEIRAGQKYEQYF. The DNA of the CDR3 is TGTGCCAGCAGTGAAATAAGGGCAGGCCAAAAGTACGAGCAGTACTTC.

The chain employs TRBV24-1 and TRBJ2-1, with 9 bases aligning to TRBD2. CDR3 length: 20 residues. V lost 2 bases, J lost 0 bases, and 13 bases stayed unmatched. Germline loops: CDR1 KGHDR, CDR2 SFDVKD. This CDR3 is CATSDSRASGALSSYNEQFF. CDR3 DNA sequence: TGTGCCACCAGTGATTCACGGGCTAGCGGGGCTCTGAGCTCCTACAATGAGCAGTTCTTC.

The gene calls are TRBV7-9 and TRBJ2-5; no reliable D call. The V and J ends lost 5 bases and 2 bases respectively, with 18 bases between them. The CDR3 extends over 16 amino acids. Germline V gene lookup returns CDR1 SEHNR and CDR2 FQNEAQ (reference sequence). CDR3 nucleotide sequence: TGTGCCAGCAGCCCCCCGGCAGGTCTACTACAAGAGACCCAGTACTTC. It is translated as CASSPPAGLLQETQYF.

This clonotype has a handful of counts. The V and J genes are TRBV7-2 and TRBJ1-5, with D hard to call. In germline, CDR1 is SGHTA, CDR2 FQGNSA. The CDR3 is 14 residues long. Trimming removed 4 bases at V and 1 base at J, with 8 bases between. The CDR3 DNA follows: TGTGCCAGCAGCTATCAGGAAAGCAATCAGCCCCAGCATTTT. This sequence encodes CASSYQESNQPQHF.

The chain uses TRBV2 and TRBJ1-2; D unclear. This CDR3 is built from 12 residues. Trimming left V 6 bases short and J 8 bases short, with 13 bases between. The germline gives CDR1 SNHLY, CDR2 FYNNEI. CDR3 sequence reads: CASSSIEEGYTF. The CDR3 DNA reads as TGTGCCAGCAGCTCAATAGAGGAAGGCTACACCTTC.

The CDR3 nucleotides read TGTGCCACCAGTGATTTCGGAAGTAGCACAGATACGCAGTATTTT. Amino acid sequence: CATSDFGSSTDTQYF. The chain carries TRBV24-1 and TRBJ2-3, with unresolved D. The CDR3 is 15 residues long. Germline V CDR1 and CDR2: KGHDR, SFDVKD. V lost 1 base to trimming and J lost 0 bases, with 7 bases between them.

J is TRBJ1-1 and V is TRBV7-2, with D possibly being TRBD1 (6 bases). Germline values: CDR1 SGHTA, CDR2 FQGNSA. V was pared by 5 bases and J by 7 bases, with 20 bases between. The CDR3 has 15 amino acids. The CDR3 sequence is CASSPRGGGSIEAFF. CDR3 nucleotides: TGTGCCAGCAGCCCCCGCGGGGGCGGCTCGATTGAAGCTTTCTTT. The complete variable domain, with remaining parts taken from reference TRBV7-2 and TRBJ1-1, reads GAGVSQSPSNKVTEKGKDVELRCDPISGHTALYWYRQSLGQGLEFLIYFQGNSAPDKSGLPSDRFSAERTGGSVSTLTIQRTQQEDSAVYLCASSPRGGGSIEAFFGQGTRLTVV.

Turning to this clonotype: At one of its ends the junction is not consistent with the germline gene, which may arise from a read error. The rearrangement joins TRBV2 to TRBJ1-2, with D unclear. Germline V gene sequence: CDR1 SNHLY, CDR2 FYNNEI. There are 10 residues in the CDR3. The CDR3 sequence is CASGEYGYTF. In DNA, the CDR3 is TGTGCCAGCGGTGAATATGGCTACACCTTC.

The V gene is TRBV5-1, the J gene TRBJ2-2; weak D call: TRBD2 (7 bases). CDR1 is SGHRS, CDR2 YFSETQ, per germline. This CDR3 spans 15 amino acids. V dropped 4 bases and J dropped 5 bases, with 15 bases sitting between them. The CDR3 is CASSGKQGGTGELFF. The CDR3 nucleotides read TGCGCCAGCAGCGGAAAACAGGGAGGGACCGGGGAGCTGTTTTTT.

V is TRBV11-3 and J is TRBJ2-7, with 11 positions matching TRBD2. The V gene end was trimmed by 0 bases and the J gene end by 3 bases; junction bases not matched to a gene: 19. Per germline, CDR1 SGHNT and CDR2 YENEEA. The CDR3 runs to 21 residues. The CDR3 nucleotides read TGTGCCAGCAGCTTAGATTATTCGACTAGCGGGGAGTTGACGAACTACTACGAGCAGTACTTC. It translates to CASSLDYSTSGELTNYYEQYF.

The V and J genes are TRBV10-2 and TRBJ2-5, with D possibly matching TRBD2 (6 bases). This CDR3 region has 16 residues. Germline loops: CDR1 WSHSY, CDR2 SAAADI. V lost 6 bases, J lost 1 base, and 18 bases lay in between. The CDR3 nucleotides read TGCGCCAGCAGCGACGCACTAGCCGCCTCCCAAGAGACCCAGTACTTC. This sequence encodes CASSDALAASQETQYF.

The rearrangement uses TRBV30 and TRBJ1-2, with D perhaps matching TRBD1 (5 bases). CDR1 GTSNPN and CDR2 SVGIG come from the germline V gene (reference sequence). Trimming removed 0 bases at V and 5 bases at J, with 16 bases between. The CDR3 consists of 15 residues. Here the CDR3 reads CAWSVLTLGAYGYTF. In nucleotides, the CDR3 is TGTGCCTGGAGTGTACTGACCTTAGGGGCTTATGGCTACACCTTC.

This clonotype was observed a handful of times. Here the CDR3 DNA reads TGTGCCAGCACCATAGCGGTGGCACCCCTCCACTTT. Protein sequence: CASTIAVAPLHF. The chain is built from TRBV6-1 and TRBJ1-6; no firm D call. V gave up 7 bases and J gave up 11 bases, with 12 bases separating them. The CDR3 has 12 amino acids. Germline V gives CDR1 MNHNS, CDR2 SASEGT.

This clonotype came up once. The rearrangement joins TRBV6-5 to TRBJ2-3; the D call may be TRBD1 or TRBD2 (6 bases each). This CDR3 comprises 15 residues. V was clipped by 2 bases and J by 0 bases, with 9 bases between them. Per germline, CDR1 MNHEY and CDR2 SVGAGI. This CDR3 reads CASSYGGLSTDTQYF. Here the CDR3 DNA reads TGTGCCAGCAGTTACGGGGGGCTCAGCACAGATACGCAGTATTTT.

This clonotype showed up just a few times. Here the CDR3 reads CSASPFRGEAFF. The CDR3 DNA follows: TGCAGTGCTAGTCCCTTCCGGGGGGAAGCTTTCTTT. V gene TRBV20-1 combines with J gene TRBJ1-1; D might be TRBD1 (5 bases). V lost 3 bases and J 8 bases, leaving 13 bases between the germline ends. Germline CDR1 and CDR2: DFQATT and SNEGSKA (reference sequence). The CDR3 spans 12 residues.

This chain links TRBV20-1 with TRBJ2-5; perhaps TRBD2 as D (6 bases). This CDR3 is 14 amino acids long. V gave up 5 bases and J gave up 1 base, with 14 bases separating them. Germline CDR1 and CDR2: DFQATT and SNEGSKA (reference sequence). The CDR3 reads CSAPTWDFQETQYF. The CDR3 nucleotides are TGCAGTGCTCCAACGTGGGACTTCCAAGAGACCCAGTACTTC.

The CDR3 nucleotides read TGCGCCAGCAGTCGGGACAGGGGAGTCGGGGAGCTGTTTTTT. The encoded protein is CASSRDRGVGELFF. This chain uses TRBV10-2 with TRBJ2-2; 10 bases align to TRBD1. The ends lost 5 bases at V and 7 bases at J; junction bases unmatched: 4. Germline lookup yields CDR1 WSHSY and CDR2 SAAADI. This CDR3 has 14 amino acids.

This clonotype appeared a single time. The V gene is TRBV20-1, the J gene TRBJ1-1; the D gene is possibly TRBD1 (5 bases). Trimming took off 6 bases at V and 5 bases at J, with 16 bases between the two ends. CDR1 is DFQATT and CDR2 is SNEGSKA in the germline V gene (reference sequence). The CDR3 sequence is 13 residues long. The CDR3 protein is CSAHDSSGTEAFF. The CDR3 DNA reads as TGCAGTGCCCATGACAGTTCCGGAACTGAAGCTTTCTTT.

The rearrangement joins TRBV20-1 to TRBJ1-1; D is uncertain. CDR1 is DFQATT and CDR2 is SNEGSKA in the germline V gene (reference sequence). The CDR3 consists of 14 residues. Deletions cut 0 bases from V and 5 bases from J, with 13 bases between. CDR3 region: CSARDKRSGTEAFF. CDR3 DNA: TGCAGTGCTAGAGATAAAAGAAGCGGGACTGAAGCTTTCTTT.

The chain couples TRBV29-1 to TRBJ2-5; D possibly corresponds to TRBD2 (5 bases). Germline CDR1 and CDR2: SQVTM and ANQGSEA. With 3 bases removed from V and 0 bases from J, the gap between germline ends came to 11 bases. The CDR3 is 14 amino acids. CDR3 sequence (DNA): TGCAGCGTTGATTGGACTCACCACCAAGAGACCCAGTACTTC. It encodes CSVDWTHHQETQYF.

This chain connects TRBV7-8 to TRBJ2-1, with D possibly being TRBD2 (5 bases). The CDR3 consists of 14 residues. V dropped 4 bases and J dropped 6 bases, with 13 bases sitting between them. CDR1 SGHVS and CDR2 FQNEAQ come from the germline V gene. This CDR3 is CASSSWTGSNEQFF. CDR3 nucleotide sequence: TGTGCCAGCAGCTCATGGACTGGCTCCAATGAGCAGTTCTTC. Supplemented by reference TRBV7-8 and TRBJ2-1, the full variable domain reads GAGVSQSPRYKVAKRGQDVALRCDPISGHVSLFWYQQALGQGPEFLTYFQNEAQLDKSGLPSDRFFAERPEGSVSTLKIQRTQQEDSAVYLCASSSWTGSNEQFFGPGTRLTVL.

This clonotype was seen more than once but under ten times. DNA for the CDR3: TGTGCCAGCAGTTTAGGGGGTTGGGAGACCCAGTACTTC. Translating gives CASSLGGWETQYF. V usage is TRBV27 and J usage is TRBJ2-5; D possibly uses TRBD1 or TRBD2 (5 bases each). The CDR3 runs to 13 residues. V lost 2 bases, J lost 5 bases, and 9 bases lay in between. CDR1 MNHEY and CDR2 SMNVEV come from the germline V gene (reference sequence).

The V gene is TRBV2, the J gene TRBJ1-5; D is unresolved. From germline, CDR1 is SNHLY and CDR2 FYNNEI. V lost 8 bases to trimming and J lost 3 bases, with 8 bases between them. The CDR3 is made up of 12 amino acids. The CDR3 spells CASLPPNQPQHF. DNA for the CDR3: TGTGCCAGCCTCCCGCCCAATCAGCCCCAGCATTTT. Combining the CDR3 with reference TRBV2 and TRBJ1-5 gives the whole variable domain EPEVTQTPSHQVTQMGQEVILRCVPISNHLYFYWYRQILGQKVEFLVSFYNNEISEKSEIFDDQFSVERPDGSNFTLKIRSTKLEDSAMYFCASLPPNQPQHFGDGTRLSIL.

This clonotype was counted only a few times. The V gene is TRBV20-1, the J gene TRBJ2-3; D ambiguous. V was cut by 7 bases and J by 7 bases, with 18 bases left in between. CDR1 is DFQATT and CDR2 is SNEGSKA in the germline V gene (reference sequence). CDR3 length: 13 residues. The chain's CDR3 is CSVEAQVVNTQYF. CDR3 nucleotides: TGCAGTGTGGAAGCTCAAGTTGTGAATACGCAGTATTTT.

This chain links TRBV19 with TRBJ2-5, with D maybe TRBD2 (6 bases). The germline V gene encodes CDR1 LNHDA and CDR2 SQIVND (reference sequence). The CDR3 loop spans 14 amino acids. Trimming pared 7 bases from V and 5 bases from J, leaving 17 bases between. CDR3 residues: CASTPAGPWETQYF. For the CDR3, the DNA is TGTGCCAGTACTCCAGCGGGCCCCTGGGAGACCCAGTACTTC.